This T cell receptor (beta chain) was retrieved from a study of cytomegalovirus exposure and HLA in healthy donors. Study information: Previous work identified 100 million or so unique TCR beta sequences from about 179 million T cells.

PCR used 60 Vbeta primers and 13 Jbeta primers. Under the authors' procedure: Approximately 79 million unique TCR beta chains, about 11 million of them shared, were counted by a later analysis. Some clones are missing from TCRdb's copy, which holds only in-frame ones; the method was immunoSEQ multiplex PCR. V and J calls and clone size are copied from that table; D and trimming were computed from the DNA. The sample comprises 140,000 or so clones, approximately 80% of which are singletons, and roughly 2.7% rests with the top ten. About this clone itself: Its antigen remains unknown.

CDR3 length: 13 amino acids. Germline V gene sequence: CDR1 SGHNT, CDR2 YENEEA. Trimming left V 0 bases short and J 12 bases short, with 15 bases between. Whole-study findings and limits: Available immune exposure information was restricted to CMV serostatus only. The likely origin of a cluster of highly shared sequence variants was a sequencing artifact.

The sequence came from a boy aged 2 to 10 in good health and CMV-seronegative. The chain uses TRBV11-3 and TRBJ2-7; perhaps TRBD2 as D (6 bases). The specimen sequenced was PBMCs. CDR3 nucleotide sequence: TGTGCCAGCAGCTTAGATCCTGCAGGGAGGACGTACTTC. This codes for CASSLDPAGRTYF.